A single sample gave rise to the 27 T cell receptor beta chains below, sequenced in a study of cytomegalovirus exposure and HLA in healthy donors. Researchers ran the PCR with 60 Vbeta and 13 Jbeta primers. The data were produced by immunoSEQ multiplex PCR, yet TCRdb's version contains in-frame clones alone and is incomplete. Among 95,000 to 100,000 clones listed, approximately 72% were seen once. The sequencing sample was made of PBMCs. The receptors stem from a woman aged 40 to 50 in good health and CMV-seronegative.

The chain carries TRBV6-5 and TRBJ2-2; 9 positions agree with TRBD1. Germline trimming cut 2 bases from V and 6 bases from J; bases unmatched to any gene: 4. Germline loops: CDR1 MNHEY, CDR2 SVGAGI. CDR3 size: 15 residues. CDR3 residues: CASSYDRGRSGELFF. The CDR3 bases are TGTGCCAGCAGTTACGACAGGGGGAGATCCGGGGAGCTGTTTTTT.

CDR3 amino acids: CASSSSDFSSYNEQFF. CDR3 nucleotide sequence: TGTGCCAGTAGTAGCTCGGACTTTAGCTCCTACAATGAGCAGTTCTTC. The chain couples TRBV19 to TRBJ2-1; possible D gene TRBD2, 5 bases. There are 16 residues in the CDR3. Per the germline V gene, CDR1 is LNHDA and CDR2 is SQIVND (reference sequence). Deletions cut 4 bases from V and 0 bases from J, with 13 bases between.

The CDR3 here is CASTLAGGADYGYTF. DNA of the CDR3: TGTGCCAGCACTTTGGCAGGGGGCGCCGACTATGGCTACACCTTC. The chain combines TRBV6-1 with TRBJ1-2, with 8 bases lining up with TRBD1. Per germline, CDR1 MNHNS and CDR2 SASEGT. Germline trimming cut 7 bases from V and 3 bases from J; bases unmatched to any gene: 10. This CDR3 has 15 residues.

V gene TRBV28 combines with J gene TRBJ1-4; the D gene is possibly TRBD1 (6 bases). The ends were cut back, 7 bases at V and 8 bases at J, with 17 bases in the middle. Germline V lookup: CDR1 MDHEN, CDR2 SYDVKM. This CDR3 comprises 14 residues. The CDR3 sequence is CASNKIKGEEKLFF. The CDR3, as DNA: TGTGCCAGCAATAAGATTAAGGGGGAGGAAAAACTGTTTTTT. Supplemented by reference TRBV28 and TRBJ1-4, the full variable domain reads DVKVTQSSRYLVKRTGEKVFLECVQDMDHENMFWYRQDPGLGLRLIYFSYDVKMKEKGDIPEGYSVSREKKERFSLILESASTNQTSMYLCASNKIKGEEKLFFGSGTQLSVL.

This chain joins TRBV9 and TRBJ2-5, with D possibly TRBD2 on 6 matching bases. CDR3 length: 14 residues. V lost 0 bases and J lost 3, with 9 bases in between. The germline V gene has CDR1 SGDLS and CDR2 YYNGEE. DNA for the CDR3: TGTGCCAGCAGCGTAGCTGGGGGGAAAGAGACCCAGTACTTC. This translates into CASSVAGGKETQYF.

The chain employs TRBV9 and TRBJ1-2; TRBD1 aligns across 7 bases. CDR1 is SGDLS, CDR2 YYNGEE, per germline. This CDR3 has 13 amino acids. Trimming removed 3 bases from V and 5 bases from J; junction bases left unmatched: 4. Here the CDR3 reads CASSGDREYGYTF. CDR3 DNA: TGTGCCAGCAGCGGAGACAGGGAGTATGGCTACACCTTC. The entire variable domain, with the rest obtained from reference TRBV9 and TRBJ1-2, is as follows: DSGVTQTPKHLITATGQRVTLRCSPRSGDLSVYWYQQSLDQGLQFLIQYYNGEERAKGNILERFSAQQFPDLHSELNLSSLELGDSALYFCASSGDREYGYTFGSGTRLTVV.

This chain joins TRBV12-5 and TRBJ1-2; D is uncertain. Germline CDR1 and CDR2: LGHNT and FRNRAP. The CDR3 is 14 amino acids. The V gene lost 1 base and the J gene lost 8 bases, with 14 bases spanning the gap. The CDR3 bases are TGTGCTAGTGGTTTGGACGGGAACCGCCAGGGCTACACCTTC. Protein: CASGLDGNRQGYTF.

The chain is built from TRBV7-9 and TRBJ1-4; D gene uncertain. This CDR3 is built from 16 residues. V was pared by 2 bases and J by 8 bases, with 18 bases between. CDR1 and CDR2 (germline): SEHNR, FQNEAQ (reference sequence). In DNA, the CDR3 is TGTGCCAGCAGCTTAAGGCTCACAACGGGTAGGGAAAAACTGTTTTTT. Its protein is CASSLRLTTGREKLFF. Full variable domain (rest looked up from reference TRBV7-9 and TRBJ1-4): DTGVSQNPRHKITKRGQNVTFRCDPISEHNRLYWYRQTLGQGPEFLTYFQNEAQLEKSRLLSDRFSAERPKGSFSTLEIQRTEQGDSAMYLCASSLRLTTGREKLFFGSGTQLSVL.

J is TRBJ2-5 and V is TRBV18, with TRBD2 as a possible D gene (5 bases). Germline V CDR1 and CDR2: KGHSH, LQKENI. CDR3 size: 13 residues. Trimming removed 3 bases at V and 5 bases at J, with 10 bases between. DNA of the CDR3: TGTGCCAGCTCACCCCCGGGAAGCGAGACCCAGTACTTC. Translated, it gives CASSPPGSETQYF.

The rearrangement joins TRBV7-2 to TRBJ1-6; D may be TRBD1 (5 bases). The CDR3 length is 17 residues. Germline V gene data show CDR1 as SGHTA and CDR2 as FQGNSA. The germline V and J ends were trimmed by 1 base and 0 bases, with 10 bases remaining between them. CDR3 sequence: CASSLVGGGSYNSPLHF. The CDR3 DNA is TGTGCCAGCAGCTTAGTGGGGGGTGGCTCCTATAATTCACCCCTCCACTTT.

The V gene is TRBV5-8, the J gene TRBJ1-5; 7 positions agree with TRBD1. Germline-derived CDR1 and CDR2 are SGHTS and YDEGEE. The V and J ends lost 0 bases and 4 bases, in that order; junction bases with no gene match: 4. CDR3 length: 15 residues. CDR3 nucleotide sequence: TGTGCCAGCAGCTTGGTTGGGACAGAGAATCAGCCCCAGCATTTT. Translated, it gives CASSLVGTENQPQHF. Together with reference TRBV5-8 and TRBJ1-5, the CDR3 gives the full variable domain: EAGVTQSPTHLIKTRGQQATLRCSPISGHTSVYWYQQALGLGLQFLLWYDEGEERNRGNFPPRFSGRQFPNYSSELNVNALELEDSALYLCASSLVGTENQPQHFGDGTRLSIL.

CDR3 amino acids: CASTNPTYEQYF. CDR3 DNA: TGTGCCAGCACCAACCCTACCTACGAGCAGTACTTC. The J gene is TRBJ2-7, the V gene TRBV28; D ambiguous. Germline V gives CDR1 MDHEN, CDR2 SYDVKM. The V and J ends lost 7 bases and 2 bases respectively, with 9 bases between them. The CDR3 consists of 12 residues.

The genes are TRBV19 and TRBJ2-5, with D perhaps matching TRBD1 (5 bases). The tail of the sequence fits TRBJ2-7 better, so the J call may be wrong. The CDR3 consists of 13 residues. Germline CDR1 reads LNHDA; CDR2 reads SQIVND (reference sequence). CDR3: CASSNGHPYEQYF. In nucleotides, the CDR3 is TGTGCCAGTAGTAATGGACATCCCTACGAGCAGTACTTC.

The chain couples TRBV6-5 to TRBJ2-5; tentatively, D is TRBD1 (6 bases). The V end was cut by 8 bases, the J end by 4 bases, with 20 bases between. The CDR3 contains 15 residues. Germline V gene lookup returns CDR1 MNHEY and CDR2 SVGAGI. In DNA form, the CDR3 reads TGTGCCAGCCGGTCATACAGGGCCCGGGGAGAGACCCAGTACTTC. Protein: CASRSYRARGETQYF.

The rearrangement uses TRBV5-5 and TRBJ2-1; D unresolved. Germline V gene sequence: CDR1 SGHKS, CDR2 YYEKEE (reference sequence). V was pared by 0 bases and J by 4 bases, with 8 bases between. The CDR3 runs 14 residues. As DNA, the CDR3 is TGTGCCAGCAGCTTGGGTCCAGAATACAATGAGCAGTTCTTC. Translation: CASSLGPEYNEQFF.

This clone appeared a few times. The chain uses TRBV7-9 and TRBJ1-5; weak D call: TRBD1 (6 bases). V shed 2 bases and J shed 6 bases, with 14 bases lying between them. CDR3 length: 15 residues. Germline CDR1 and CDR2: SEHNR and FQNEAQ (reference sequence). The CDR3: CASSLTGGAGQPQHF. CDR3 in DNA: TGTGCCAGCAGCTTAACGGGGGGCGCGGGTCAGCCCCAGCATTTT. Full variable domain (remainder filled in from reference TRBV7-9 and TRBJ1-5): DTGVSQNPRHKITKRGQNVTFRCDPISEHNRLYWYRQTLGQGPEFLTYFQNEAQLEKSRLLSDRFSAERPKGSFSTLEIQRTEQGDSAMYLCASSLTGGAGQPQHFGDGTRLSIL.

The chain is built from TRBV13 and TRBJ1-2; no reliable D call. The CDR3 consists of 14 residues. In germline, CDR1 is PRHDT, CDR2 FYEKMQ (reference sequence). The V end lost 2 bases, the J end lost 4 bases, and 11 bases lay between the germline ends. The CDR3 DNA sequence: TGTGCCAGCAGCTTATCTGGGAGAGGCTATGGCTACACCTTC. The encoded protein is CASSLSGRGYGYTF. The full variable domain, with the rest looked up from reference TRBV13 and TRBJ1-2, is AAGVIQSPRHLIKEKRETATLKCYPIPRHDTVYWYQQGPGQDPQFLISFYEKMQSDKGSIPDRFSAQQFSDYHSELNMSSLELGDSALYFCASSLSGRGYGYTFGSGTRLTVV.

The chain uses TRBV27 and TRBJ1-5; possibly TRBD1 for D (6 bases). Deletions cut 3 bases from V and 3 bases from J, with 12 bases between. CDR3 length equals 15 residues. Germline V gene data show CDR1 as MNHEY and CDR2 as SMNVEV (reference sequence). The CDR3: CASSFAGATNQPQHF. The CDR3 DNA sequence: TGTGCCAGCAGTTTTGCAGGGGCTACCAATCAGCCCCAGCATTTT.

This clone occurred once. The chain couples TRBV4-2 to TRBJ2-1; 8 nucleotides align to TRBD2. Germline values: CDR1 LGHNA, CDR2 YNFKEQ. The CDR3 contains 15 residues. J lost 4 bases, V lost 0 bases, and 2 bases had no gene match. CDR3 bases: TGTGCCAGCAGCCAAGAACTAGCGGATTACAATGAGCAGTTCTTC. It translates to CASSQELADYNEQFF.

This sequence joins TRBV29-1 and TRBJ2-3; D not certain. CDR3 length: 11 amino acids. Germline V gene lookup returns CDR1 SQVTM and CDR2 ANQGSEA. V lost 7 bases to trimming and J lost 6 bases, with 11 bases between them. CDR3 bases: TGCAGCGCATTGCTAAGCGATACGCAGTATTTT. The encoded protein is CSALLSDTQYF.

Points on this clone: A junction boundary mismatches the germline segment, possibly from a read error. The CDR3 DNA sequence: TGTGCTAGCAGCTTAGAACTAGCGCCGACCAATGAGCAGTTCTTC. Amino acid sequence: CASSLELAPTNEQFF. The J gene is TRBJ2-1, the V gene TRBV7-7, with 7 bases matching TRBD2. The CDR3 is 15 residues long. Germline V gene lookup returns CDR1 SSHAT and CDR2 FNYEAQ (reference sequence).

The gene calls are TRBV7-2 and TRBJ1-2; unclear D gene. The CDR3 loop spans 13 amino acids. The V end lost 5 bases, the J end lost 6 bases, and 13 bases lay between the germline ends. Germline CDR1 reads SGHTA; CDR2 reads FQGNSA. This chain's CDR3 is CASSPHRQDGYTF. In DNA, the CDR3 is TGTGCCAGCAGCCCACACCGACAAGATGGCTACACCTTC.

J is TRBJ2-7 and V is TRBV30; TRBD2 might be the D (6 bases). CDR3 length: 11 amino acids. V was shortened by 5 bases and J by 2 bases, with 7 bases between the two germline ends. Germline V CDR1 and CDR2: GTSNPN, SVGIG (reference sequence). Here the CDR3 DNA reads TGTGCCTGGGGGGGGACCTACGAGCAGTACTTC. Protein product: CAWGGTYEQYF.

This clone was observed a few times. V gene TRBV5-6 combines with J gene TRBJ2-3; D possibly corresponds to TRBD1 (6 bases). This CDR3 spans 14 amino acids. Germline loops: CDR1 SGHDT, CDR2 YYEEEE. V shed 1 base and J shed 0 bases, with 6 bases lying between them. CDR3 DNA: TGTGCCAGCAGCTTGACAGGGAGCACAGATACGCAGTATTTT. This sequence encodes CASSLTGSTDTQYF.

This clone has just a few counts. The rearrangement uses TRBV15 and TRBJ1-5; possibly TRBD1 for D (6 bases). The CDR3 extends over 15 amino acids. CDR1 is LNHNV and CDR2 is YYDKDF in the germline V gene (reference sequence). V was pared by 5 bases and J by 5 bases, with 16 bases between. CDR3 nucleotides: TGTGCCACCAGCCTCGGAGGGGGGGGGTATCAGCCCCAGCATTTT. This codes for CATSLGGGGYQPQHF.

The rearrangement uses TRBV9 and TRBJ2-3; TRBD2 might be the D (5 bases). Trimming cost V 0 bases and J 3 bases, with 11 bases left between them. The V gene's germline CDR1 is SGDLS and CDR2 YYNGEE. The CDR3 spans 15 residues. In DNA, the CDR3 is TGTGCCAGCAGCGTAGCCCGGGGTGGAACAGATACGCAGTATTTT. Protein: CASSVARGGTDTQYF.

The chain couples TRBV11-3 to TRBJ2-6; tentatively, D is TRBD2 (6 bases). The CDR3 totals 17 residues. The V gene lost 5 bases and the J gene lost 2 bases, with 16 bases spanning the gap. The V gene's germline CDR1 is SGHNT and CDR2 YENEEA. The CDR3 sequence is CASSLGLGSTGANVLTF. CDR3 DNA: TGTGCCAGCAGCCTGGGACTCGGAAGCACTGGGGCCAACGTCCTGACTTTC.